This entry describes one T cell receptor (beta chain). The antigen is unknown. Here immunoSEQ multiplex PCR was the method, and the copy in TCRdb shows in-frame clones only, minus some. The data hold 39,000 or so clones, with 75% to 85% observed a single time. This sample was taken from a study of a mutant IDH1 vaccine in newly diagnosed glioma. Across the study: Commencement of vaccination occurred 4-6 weeks following radiotherapy alone, or concurrently with temozolomide cycles. Regarding the study as a whole: No link was apparently found between pseudoprogression and changes in top peripheral T cell clonotypes. Immune responses induced by the vaccine were seen in 93.3% of patients, spanning multiple MHC alleles.

Time point given: week 5, during vaccination. Every vaccine dose comprised 300 ug of mutant IDH1 20-mer peptide plus topical imiquimod. New IDH1-mutant, ATRX-lost WHO grade 3 or 4 astrocytomas occurred in donors. This CDR3 contains 15 residues. Germline V gene data show CDR1 as SGHNT and CDR2 as YYREEE (reference sequence). The germline V and J ends were trimmed by 0 bases and 5 bases, with 14 bases remaining between them. The receptor was isolated from a man in his forties with glioma. This sample comprised PBMCs, obtained from a glioma patient whose treatment included an IDH1 peptide vaccine. J is TRBJ2-5 and V is TRBV5-4; unclear D gene. CDR3 nucleotide sequence: TGTGCCAGCAGCTTGGATCCCGACCGGATGGAGACCCAGTACTTC. It translates to CASSLDPDRMETQYF.